This T cell receptor beta chain was documented in a study of T cells of healthy individuals. MiXCR, applied by TCRdb to the 5' RACE reads, yields one record per CDR3 protein. There are around 90,000 distinct CDR3 sequences in the sample; more than 5% occur only once, and 7.5% lies in the top ten. Germline values: CDR1 LGHDT, CDR2 YNNKEL (reference sequence). The CDR3 covers 15 residues. V lost 6 bases, J lost 1 base, and 14 bases lay in between. In this sample, this clonotype turned up many times. The TCR originated in a female donor in good health. The J gene is TRBJ2-3, the V gene TRBV3-1, with D tentatively TRBD2 (7 bases). CDR3 residues: CASRRGGGGTDTQYF. DNA for the CDR3: TGTGCCAGCAGGAGAGGGGGGGGCGGCACAGATACGCAGTATTTT.